A single sample gave rise to the 19 T cell receptor beta chains below, sequenced in a study of patients and donors after allogeneic stem cell transplantation. TCRdb re-analysed the RT-PCR reads in MiXCR, keeping a single row per CDR3 protein. The profile covers 400,000 to 450,000 distinct CDR3 sequences, with roughly 16% appearing a single time and 7.2% taken by the ten largest. Sequenced input: blood, either unsorted or a sorted T cell fraction (not recorded which). These receptors were collected from a human donor who was either an allogeneic HSCT recipient or a stem cell or donor lymphocyte infusion donor (not recorded which). It is not recorded whose cells these are; they may come from a transplant donor.

This clonotype was observed a handful of times. The chain carries TRBV6-1 and TRBJ2-2; a weak D match, TRBD2 (7 bases). The CDR3 totals 15 residues. Per germline, CDR1 MNHNS and CDR2 SASEGT. Trimming removed 5 bases at V and 2 bases at J, with 12 bases between. The CDR3 DNA reads TGTGCCAGCAGTCGCGGGGGCCACAACACCGGGGAGCTGTTTTTT. Translating it yields CASSRGGHNTGELFF.

This clonotype showed up just a few times. This sequence joins TRBV3-1 and TRBJ1-5; D is uncertain. This CDR3 region has 13 residues. Trimming cost V 3 bases and J 5 bases, with 8 bases left between them. Germline V gives CDR1 LGHDT, CDR2 YNNKEL (reference sequence). The CDR3 sequence is CASSHGSHQPQHF. Written as DNA, the CDR3 is TGTGCCAGCAGCCACGGGTCCCATCAGCCCCAGCATTTT. Based on the CDR3 plus reference TRBV3-1 and TRBJ1-5, the full variable domain is DTAVSQTPKYLVTQMGNDKSIKCEQNLGHDTMYWYKQDSKKFLKIMFSYNNKELIINETVPNRFSPKSPDKAHLNLHINSLELGDSAVYFCASSHGSHQPQHFGDGTRLSIL.

This clonotype turned up a few times. The chain is built from TRBV30 and TRBJ2-1; TRBD2 is a possible D gene (6 bases). V dropped 4 bases and J dropped 8 bases, with 12 bases sitting between them. Germline V lookup: CDR1 GTSNPN, CDR2 SVGIG (reference sequence). The CDR3 has 12 amino acids. This CDR3 reads CAWTTSRHEQFF. The CDR3 region has the DNA TGTGCCTGGACGACTAGTAGGCATGAGCAGTTCTTC.

This clonotype has only one observation. The chain employs TRBV24-1 and TRBJ2-3; possible D gene TRBD2, 5 bases. In germline, CDR1 is KGHDR, CDR2 SFDVKD. V was clipped by 5 bases and J by 1 base, with 12 bases between them. CDR3 length equals 15 residues. CDR3 sequence reads: CATSASGAGTDTQYF. The CDR3 DNA reads TGTGCCACCAGTGCCTCTGGAGCGGGCACAGATACGCAGTATTTT.

J is TRBJ2-3 and V is TRBV6-2 or TRBV6-3; 10 bases agree with TRBD2. V was pared by 5 bases and J by 1 base, with 9 bases of the junction left unmatched. Per germline, CDR1 MNHEY and CDR2 SVGEGT. This CDR3 is 17 amino acids long. CDR3 loop: CASSLSGGRIGTDTQYF. CDR3 nucleotide sequence: TGTGCCAGCAGTCTTAGCGGGGGGCGCATCGGCACAGATACGCAGTATTTT.

The chain carries TRBV12-5 and TRBJ2-6; weak D call: TRBD2 (5 bases). The CDR3 extends over 16 amino acids. The germline V gene encodes CDR1 LGHNT and CDR2 FRNRAP. Between the trimmed V and J ends, which lost 4 bases and 2 bases, there was a span of 12 bases. The CDR3 DNA follows: TGTGCTAGTGGTTGCCGGGCGGGCACTGGGGCCAACGTCCTGACTTTC. It yields the protein CASGCRAGTGANVLTF.

This clonotype was seen a handful of times. CDR3 in amino acids: CASRWKGFTEAFF. CDR3 bases: TGCGCCAGCAGGTGGAAGGGATTCACTGAAGCTTTCTTT. The genes are TRBV10-2 and TRBJ1-1; D is unclear. In germline, CDR1 is WSHSY, CDR2 SAAADI. CDR3 length: 13 amino acids. V was shortened by 6 bases and J by 4 bases, with 12 bases between the two germline ends.

This clonotype came up a few times. V usage is TRBV4-1 and J usage is TRBJ2-7, with D maybe TRBD2 (6 bases). CDR3 length: 16 residues. Germline V gives CDR1 MGHRA, CDR2 YSYEKL. Trimming stripped 4 bases from V and 2 bases from J, with 18 bases between. The CDR3: CASSRNLQGGPYEQYF. The CDR3 region has the DNA TGCGCCAGCAGCCGGAATTTACAAGGAGGGCCCTACGAGCAGTACTTC.

This chain links TRBV5-1 with TRBJ2-1, with D tentatively TRBD1 (6 bases). From germline, CDR1 is SGHRS and CDR2 YFSETQ. With 3 bases removed from V and 0 bases from J, the gap between germline ends came to 13 bases. CDR3 length: 16 residues. The CDR3 sequence: CASSSYGTLSYNEQFF. CDR3 sequence (DNA): TGCGCCAGCAGCTCCTACGGGACACTCTCCTACAATGAGCAGTTCTTC.

This clonotype was counted between two and nine times. The chain has TRBV4-3 and TRBJ2-7; TRBD1 matches 8 bases. V shed 4 bases, J shed 4 bases, and the junction held 12 bases outside the gene matches. CDR1 is LGHNA and CDR2 is YSLEER in the germline V gene. This CDR3 contains 16 residues. The CDR3 bases are TGCGCCAGCAGCCCTACCGTTTCAGGGGGCGGGTACGAGCAGTACTTC. Translation: CASSPTVSGGGYEQYF.

The gene calls are TRBV6-5 and TRBJ1-4; D is undetermined. Germline assignment: CDR1 MNHEY and CDR2 SVGAGI. V lost 2 bases to trimming and J lost 1 base, with 5 bases between them. There are 14 residues in the CDR3. The CDR3 DNA reads TGTGCCAGCAGTTACCATCAAACTAATGAAAAACTGTTTTTT. Amino acids: CASSYHQTNEKLFF.

The chain joins TRBV28 to TRBJ2-7; D unclear. The CDR3 loop spans 13 amino acids. CDR1 is MDHEN, CDR2 SYDVKM, per germline. Trimming took 2 bases from V and 1 from J, leaving 6 bases between them. The DNA for the CDR3 is TGTGCCAGCAGTTTAATAGGGTCCTACGAGCAGTACTTC. This gives the protein CASSLIGSYEQYF.

CDR3 DNA sequence: TGCAGTGCTAGTCCGGGGGGCGATCAGCCCCAGCATTTT. Its translation is CSASPGGDQPQHF. The genes are TRBV20-1 and TRBJ1-5, with a possible D match to TRBD1 (6 bases). Germline V CDR1 and CDR2: DFQATT, SNEGSKA (reference sequence). The ends were cut back, 3 bases at V and 5 bases at J, with 11 bases in the middle. The CDR3 is 13 amino acids.

This clonotype came up a few times. The rearrangement links TRBV3-1 to TRBJ1-1; D possibly corresponds to TRBD1 (5 bases). This CDR3 spans 15 amino acids. The V gene's germline CDR1 is LGHDT and CDR2 YNNKEL (reference sequence). V was cut by 4 bases and J by 4 bases, with 16 bases left in between. The CDR3 nucleotides read TGTGCCAGCAGCCGCACTCCAGGGCTCGCCACTGAAGCTTTCTTT. Amino acids: CASSRTPGLATEAFF.

The gene calls are TRBV25-1 and TRBJ1-4; 7 bases map to TRBD1. Unmatched junction bases numbered 7, after V lost 3 bases and J lost 0 bases. The CDR3 covers 17 residues. The germline V gene encodes CDR1 MGHDK and CDR2 SYGVNS. The CDR3 loop reads CASSDSGQMTTNEKLFF. The CDR3 bases are TGTGCCAGCAGTGATTCGGGACAGATGACAACTAATGAAAAACTGTTTTTT.

In this sample, this clonotype turned up a few times. This rearrangement joins TRBV2 to TRBJ2-3; 12 bases line up with TRBD2. In germline, CDR1 is SNHLY, CDR2 FYNNEI. The CDR3 loop spans 18 amino acids. After removal of 2 bases from V and 0 bases from J, the junction contained 6 bases not matched to a gene. CDR3 residues: CASSEQTSGRRSTDTQYF. The CDR3 nucleotides are TGTGCCAGCAGTGAACAGACTAGCGGGAGAAGGAGCACAGATACGCAGTATTTT.

This clonotype was recorded at least ten times. V usage is TRBV30 and J usage is TRBJ2-3; the match to TRBD2 covers 10 bases. The germline gives CDR1 GTSNPN, CDR2 SVGIG (reference sequence). V shed 2 bases, J shed 9 bases, and the junction held 5 bases outside the gene matches. The CDR3 contains 13 residues. DNA for the CDR3: TGTGCCTGGAGTTCGACTAGCGGGTGGACGCAGTATTTT. It is translated as CAWSSTSGWTQYF.

This clonotype was seen a few times. The V gene is TRBV4-1, the J gene TRBJ2-2; possible D gene TRBD1, 6 bases. V lost 3 bases and J 5 bases, leaving 22 bases between the germline ends. The CDR3 has 18 amino acids. The germline V gene has CDR1 MGHRA and CDR2 YSYEKL. The CDR3 DNA follows: TGCGCCAGCAGCCACCTTACTAGAGGGGGTGTTGGGACCGGGGAGCTGTTTTTT. Translating it yields CASSHLTRGGVGTGELFF.

This rearrangement joins TRBV9 to TRBJ2-3; tentative D call: TRBD2 (7 bases). The ends were cut back, 0 bases at V and 3 bases at J, with 11 bases in the middle. The CDR3 is made up of 15 amino acids. CDR1 is SGDLS, CDR2 YYNGEE, per germline. The CDR3: CASSVGRGGTDTQYF. DNA for the CDR3: TGTGCCAGCAGCGTAGGGAGGGGGGGAACAGATACGCAGTATTTT.